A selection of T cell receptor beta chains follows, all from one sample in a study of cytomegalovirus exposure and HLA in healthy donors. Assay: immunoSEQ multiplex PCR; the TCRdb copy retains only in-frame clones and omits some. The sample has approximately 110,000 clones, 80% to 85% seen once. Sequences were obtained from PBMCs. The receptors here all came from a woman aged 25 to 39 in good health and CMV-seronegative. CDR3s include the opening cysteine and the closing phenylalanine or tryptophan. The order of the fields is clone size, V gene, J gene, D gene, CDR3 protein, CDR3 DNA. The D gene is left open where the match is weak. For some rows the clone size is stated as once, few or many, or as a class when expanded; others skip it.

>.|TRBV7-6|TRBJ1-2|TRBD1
CASSLGGDRASSGYTF
TGTGCCAGCAGCTTAGGGGGGGACAGGGCTTCGAGTGGCTACACCTTC
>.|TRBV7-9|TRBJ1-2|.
CASSSPTWRGYGYTF
TGTGCCAGCAGCTCCCCAACGTGGAGGGGATATGGCTACACCTTC
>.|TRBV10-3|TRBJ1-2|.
CAISGGANYGYTF
TGTGCCATCAGTGGGGGCGCTAACTATGGCTACACCTTC
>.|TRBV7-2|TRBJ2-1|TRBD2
CASSQPQGLAGVYNEQFF
TGTGCCAGCAGCCAACCCCAAGGACTAGCGGGAGTGTACAATGAGCAGTTCTTC
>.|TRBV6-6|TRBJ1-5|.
CASSRDTHSNQPQHF
TGTGCCAGCAGCCGGGACACGCATAGCAATCAGCCCCAGCATTTT
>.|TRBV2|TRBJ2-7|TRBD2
CASRGLAGGKEQYF
TGTGCCAGCAGAGGACTAGCGGGAGGTAAAGAGCAGTACTTC
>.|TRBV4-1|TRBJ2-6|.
CASSPLQGPGANVLTF
TGCGCCAGCAGCCCACTACAGGGTCCTGGGGCCAACGTCCTGACTTTC
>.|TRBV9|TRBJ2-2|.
CASSVVGIFTGELFF
TGTGCCAGCAGCGTAGTCGGGATATTTACCGGGGAGCTGTTTTTT
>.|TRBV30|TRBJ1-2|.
CAWSPNWTDGYTF
TGTGCCTGGAGTCCGAATTGGACAGATGGCTACACCTTC
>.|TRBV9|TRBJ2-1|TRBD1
CASSNHPGTDNEQFF
TGTGCCAGCAGCAATCACCCCGGGACAGACAATGAGCAGTTCTTC
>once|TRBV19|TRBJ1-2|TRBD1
CASSSPGTANYGYTF
TGTGCCAGTAGTAGCCCCGGGACAGCTAACTATGGCTACACCTTC
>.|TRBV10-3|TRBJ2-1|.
CAISDDRQAGDEQFF
TGTGCCATCAGTGACGACCGACAGGCAGGAGATGAGCAGTTCTTC
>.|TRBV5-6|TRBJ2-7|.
CASSFTGYYEQYF
TGTGCCAGCAGCTTTACAGGGTACTACGAGCAGTACTTC